This is a list of T cell receptor beta chains from one sample in a study of cytomegalovirus exposure and HLA in healthy donors. TCRdb's copy holds only in-frame clones and misses some; the assay was immunoSEQ multiplex PCR. Counted here are just over 200,000 clones, approximately 70% occurring once; the ten biggest clones make up about 3%. The specimen was PBMCs. Source of these receptors: a middle-aged man in good health and CMV-seropositive. Each CDR3 is given with its conserved first and last residue. A D gene is named only where the DNA matches it firmly. Size is stated for part of the rows, as once, few or many counts, or as a class when the clone is expanded.

abundance: .
d_gene: .
j_gene: TRBJ2-1
v_gene: TRBV7-2
CDR3aa: CASSLTVEGRTEQFF
CDR3nt: TGTGCCAGCAGCTTAACAGTTGAGGGGAGGACGGAGCAGTTCTTC

abundance: .
d_gene: .
j_gene: TRBJ2-4
v_gene: TRBV7-8
CDR3aa: CASSLFGRGLAKNIQYF
CDR3nt: TGTGCCAGCAGCTTATTCGGCAGGGGCCTAGCCAAAAACATTCAGTACTTC

abundance: .
d_gene: .
j_gene: TRBJ1-1
v_gene: TRBV11-2
CDR3aa: CASSLDWGEPNTEAFF
CDR3nt: TGTGCCAGCAGCTTAGATTGGGGAGAGCCGAACACTGAAGCTTTCTTT

abundance: .
d_gene: TRBD1
j_gene: TRBJ1-5
v_gene: TRBV28
CDR3aa: CASNVGQGIFPSNQPQHF
CDR3nt: TGTGCCAGCAACGTCGGACAGGGTATATTCCCTAGCAATCAGCCCCAGCATTTT

abundance: .
d_gene: TRBD2
j_gene: TRBJ2-3
v_gene: TRBV5-1
CDR3aa: CASSLDLAGAGTQYF
CDR3nt: TGCGCCAGCAGCTTGGACCTAGCGGGGGCGGGGACGCAGTATTTT

abundance: once
d_gene: TRBD2
j_gene: TRBJ2-1
v_gene: TRBV5-1
CDR3aa: CASSLMPVASGREQFF
CDR3nt: TGCGCCAGCAGCTTGATGCCGGTGGCTAGCGGCAGGGAGCAGTTCTTC

abundance: .
d_gene: .
j_gene: TRBJ2-2
v_gene: TRBV7-2
CDR3aa: CASSLANGRYTGELFF
CDR3nt: TGTGCCAGCAGCTTAGCAAATGGCAGGTACACCGGGGAGCTGTTTTTT

abundance: once
d_gene: TRBD1
j_gene: TRBJ1-4
v_gene: TRBV19
CDR3aa: CASTSQGAGNEKLFF
CDR3nt: TGTGCCAGTACTTCTCAGGGGGCAGGCAATGAAAAACTGTTTTTT

abundance: .
d_gene: TRBD1
j_gene: TRBJ1-6
v_gene: TRBV6-1
CDR3aa: CASSVNLLGTDSPLHF
CDR3nt: TGTGCCAGCAGTGTCAACCTCCTCGGGACAGATTCACCCCTCCACTTT

abundance: .
d_gene: .
j_gene: TRBJ1-2
v_gene: TRBV28
CDR3aa: CASCSGAINYGYTF
CDR3nt: TGTGCCAGCTGCTCAGGGGCTATTAACTATGGCTACACCTTC

abundance: .
d_gene: .
j_gene: TRBJ1-2
v_gene: TRBV28
CDR3aa: CASSPATSGYGYTF
CDR3nt: TGTGCCAGCAGCCCAGCGACTAGTGGGTATGGCTACACCTTC

abundance: once
d_gene: TRBD2
j_gene: TRBJ2-1
v_gene: TRBV11-2
CDR3aa: CASSPSGGRYNEQFF
CDR3nt: TGTGCCAGCAGCCCGAGCGGGGGCCGATACAATGAGCAGTTCTTC

abundance: .
d_gene: TRBD1
j_gene: TRBJ2-7
v_gene: TRBV27
CDR3aa: CASSPSPLGQAVSNEQYF
CDR3nt: TGTGCCAGCAGTCCTTCACCTCTAGGACAGGCGGTGTCCAACGAGCAGTACTTC

abundance: few
d_gene: .
j_gene: TRBJ1-1
v_gene: TRBV11-3
CDR3aa: CASSLKQAFPAFF
CDR3nt: TGTGCCAGCAGCCTGAAACAGGCCTTTCCGGCTTTCTTT

abundance: .
d_gene: .
j_gene: TRBJ2-4
v_gene: TRBV10-2
CDR3aa: CASRQGGAKNIQYF
CDR3nt: TGCGCCAGCCGCCAGGGGGGAGCCAAAAACATTCAGTACTTC

abundance: once
d_gene: .
j_gene: TRBJ1-3
v_gene: TRBV2
CDR3aa: CASRGLNTIYF
CDR3nt: TGTGCCAGTAGGGGCCTAAACACCATATATTTT

abundance: .
d_gene: .
j_gene: TRBJ2-6
v_gene: TRBV5-6
CDR3aa: CASSLAGGEFRANVLTF
CDR3nt: TGTGCCAGCAGCTTGGCGGGGGGCGAGTTTAGGGCCAACGTCCTGACTTTC

abundance: .
d_gene: .
j_gene: TRBJ1-2
v_gene: TRBV6-5
CDR3aa: CASSETGRLGYTF
CDR3nt: TGTGCCAGCAGTGAAACAGGGCGGCTTGGCTACACCTTC

abundance: .
d_gene: .
j_gene: TRBJ2-3
v_gene: TRBV7-9
CDR3aa: CASTPAGANTDTQYF
CDR3nt: TGTGCCAGCACCCCGGCGGGGGCAAACACAGATACGCAGTATTTT

abundance: few
d_gene: .
j_gene: TRBJ2-2
v_gene: TRBV4-2
CDR3aa: CASSQDLFLGELFF
CDR3nt: TGTGCCAGCAGCCAAGACCTCTTTCTCGGGGAGCTGTTTTTT

abundance: .
d_gene: .
j_gene: TRBJ2-7
v_gene: TRBV2
CDR3aa: CASQLRGYEQYF
CDR3nt: TGTGCCAGCCAGCTCCGAGGGTACGAGCAGTACTTC